The rows below give T cell receptor beta chains drawn from one sample of a study of cytomegalovirus exposure and HLA in healthy donors. Generated by immunoSEQ multiplex PCR, the TCRdb table keeps only in-frame clones and is missing some. The sample has roughly 90,000 clones, around 80% seen once. The sequenced sample was PBMCs. These receptors originate from a man younger than 40 in good health and CMV-seronegative. Both conserved end residues are part of each CDR3. The D gene is left open where the match is weak. Clone size is not always given. Where it is, it says once, few, many or a class for expanded clones.

J gene	D gene	V gene	clone size	CDR3 protein	CDR3 DNA
TRBJ2-7	TRBD2	TRBV7-9	.	CASSPSGTSYEQYF	TGTGCCAGCAGCCCGAGCGGGACTTCCTACGAGCAGTACTTC
TRBJ2-7	.	TRBV2	.	CASSDRQYGEQYF	TGTGCCAGCAGTGATAGACAGTATGGTGAGCAGTACTTC
TRBJ1-1	.	TRBV7-2	few	CASSPPVGARKDTEAFF	TGTGCCAGCAGCCCGCCCGTAGGGGCGCGAAAGGACACTGAAGCTTTCTTT
TRBJ1-2	.	TRBV5-1	.	CASRDGGGTSSPANYGYTF	TGCGCCAGCAGGGATGGAGGTGGGACATCCTCTCCTGCTAACTATGGCTACACCTTC
TRBJ1-2	.	TRBV7-2	.	CASSETEHGYTF	TGTGCCAGCAGCGAGACAGAACATGGCTACACCTTC
TRBJ2-7	TRBD1	TRBV28	few	CASTLTGALYEQYF	TGTGCCAGCACCCTGACAGGGGCTCTCTACGAGCAGTACTTC
TRBJ1-1	.	TRBV7-8	.	CASSSTAQGTEAFF	TGTGCCAGCAGCTCAACAGCCCAGGGGACTGAAGCTTTCTTT
TRBJ1-4	TRBD1	TRBV4-2	few	CASSHSTGTGGEKLFF	TGTGCCAGCAGCCATTCTACCGGGACAGGGGGGGAAAAACTGTTTTTT
TRBJ1-5	.	TRBV9	.	CASSVAEQAYQPQHF	TGTGCCAGCAGCGTAGCGGAACAGGCCTATCAGCCCCAGCATTTT
TRBJ1-2	.	TRBV7-9	.	CASSNRVSGYTF	TGTGCCAGCAGCAACAGGGTGTCGGGCTACACCTTC
TRBJ2-1	.	TRBV30	.	CAWENNYNEQFF	TGTGCCTGGGAAAACAATTACAATGAGCAGTTCTTC
TRBJ2-1	TRBD1	TRBV4-3	.	CASSPRGPDSYNEQFF	TGCGCCAGCAGCCCCAGGGGGCCTGACTCCTACAATGAGCAGTTCTTC
TRBJ2-7	.	TRBV9	.	CASSVEPGTYEQYF	TGTGCCAGCAGCGTAGAGCCAGGGACCTACGAGCAGTACTTC
TRBJ2-1	.	TRBV7-2	.	CASSLASSYNEQFF	TGTGCCAGCAGCTTAGCGAGTTCCTACAATGAGCAGTTCTTC
TRBJ2-7	.	TRBV13	.	CASSLGRWAYEQYF	TGTGCCAGCAGCTTAGGCAGGTGGGCCTACGAGCAGTACTTC
TRBJ2-3	TRBD1	TRBV7-3	.	CASSSGDRFSTDTQYF	TGTGCCAGCAGCTCCGGGGACAGATTTAGCACAGATACGCAGTATTTT
TRBJ1-2	TRBD1	TRBV10-3	.	CAISDDRGYGYTF	TGTGCCATCAGCGACGACAGGGGCTATGGCTACACCTTC
TRBJ2-1	TRBD1	TRBV4-1	.	CASSPDDRGQRAAEQFF	TGCGCCAGCAGCCCCGATGACAGGGGACAACGGGCGGCCGAGCAGTTCTTC
TRBJ2-2	TRBD1	TRBV6-7	.	CASRFYRDRGYVGELFF	TGTGCCAGCAGGTTTTATAGGGACAGGGGTTACGTCGGGGAGCTGTTTTTT
TRBJ2-3	TRBD1	TRBV14	.	CASSQRAGGADTQYF	TGTGCCAGCAGCCAGAGGGCAGGGGGCGCCGATACGCAGTATTTT
TRBJ2-3	.	TRBV14	.	CASSRVQGAGVVGTQYF	TGTGCCAGCAGCCGCGTACAGGGAGCCGGCGTGGTCGGTACGCAGTATTTT
TRBJ2-5	TRBD2	TRBV7-9	.	CASSLAAGGYQETQYF	TGTGCCAGCAGCTTAGCGGCGGGAGGATATCAAGAGACCCAGTACTTC
TRBJ2-2	.	TRBV10-1	.	CASSESNIGELFF	TGCGCCAGCAGTGAGTCTAATATCGGGGAGCTGTTTTTT
TRBJ2-7	TRBD2	TRBV5-5	.	CASSLFGGEQYF	TGTGCCAGCAGCTTGTTCGGGGGGGAGCAGTACTTC
TRBJ1-1	.	TRBV6-5	.	CASSYSTGTEAFF	TGTGCCAGCAGTTACTCCACGGGGACTGAAGCTTTCTTT
TRBJ1-6	.	TRBV5-1	.	CASSFYLDSPLHF	TGCGCCAGCAGCTTCTATTTGGATTCACCCCTCCACTTT
TRBJ2-7	.	TRBV25-1	.	CASMVSPGVRYEQYF	TGTGCCAGCATGGTTTCGCCAGGGGTTCGCTACGAGCAGTACTTC
TRBJ2-2	TRBD1	TRBV7-9	.	CASSLTGGGTGELFF	TGTGCCAGCAGCCTGACAGGGGGGGGAACCGGGGAGCTGTTTTTT
TRBJ1-2	TRBD1	TRBV19	.	CASRPGQGNYGYTF	TGTGCCAGTAGACCCGGACAGGGAAACTATGGCTACACCTTC
TRBJ2-5	TRBD1	TRBV2	.	CASSEPTGVQETQYF	TGTGCCAGCAGTGAACCGACAGGGGTCCAAGAGACCCAGTACTTC
TRBJ1-1	TRBD1	TRBV19	few	CASQRQTGGPEAFF	TGTGCCAGCCAAAGACAAACAGGGGGCCCTGAAGCTTTCTTT
TRBJ1-1	.	TRBV19	.	CASTFSGTEAFF	TGTGCCAGTACGTTTTCGGGCACTGAAGCTTTCTTT
TRBJ1-3	TRBD1	TRBV7-6	.	CASSYPTGSTGNTIYF	TGTGCCAGCAGTTACCCGACAGGGTCCACTGGAAACACCATATATTTT
TRBJ1-6	.	TRBV2	.	CASSEGRSRNSPLHF	TGTGCCAGCAGTGAAGGACGAAGCAGGAATTCACCCCTCCACTTT
TRBJ1-2	.	TRBV29-1	.	CSVVGGSDGYTF	TGCAGCGTTGTGGGGGGATCCGATGGCTACACCTTC
TRBJ2-7	TRBD1	TRBV4-3	.	CASSQGREVQGADEQYF	TGCGCCAGCAGCCAAGGACGCGAGGTACAGGGGGCGGACGAGCAGTACTTC
TRBJ1-1	TRBD1	TRBV29-1	.	CSVETGQGVDTEAFF	TGCAGCGTTGAGACTGGACAGGGCGTAGACACTGAAGCTTTCTTT
TRBJ2-1	TRBD2	TRBV2	.	CASSDPGLAGGEDNEQFF	TGTGCCAGCAGTGACCCGGGACTAGCGGGAGGGGAAGACAATGAGCAGTTCTTC
TRBJ1-2	.	TRBV6-1	.	CASSERGTRYGYTF	TGTGCCAGCAGTGAAAGGGGGACACGCTATGGCTACACCTTC
TRBJ1-1	.	TRBV7-8	.	CASSLAGQNTEAFF	TGTGCCAGCAGCTTAGCCGGACAGAACACTGAAGCTTTCTTT
TRBJ2-3	.	TRBV27	once	CASTLRGSGTDTQYF	TGTGCCAGCACCCTAAGGGGCTCGGGCACAGATACGCAGTATTTT
TRBJ1-1	.	TRBV6-6	.	CASSYSSGTLNTEAFF	TGTGCCAGCAGTTACTCCTCCGGGACATTGAACACTGAAGCTTTCTTT
TRBJ2-1	TRBD2	TRBV4-1	.	CASSQDLLAAYNEQFF	TGCGCCAGCAGCCAAGATCTACTAGCGGCATACAATGAGCAGTTCTTC
TRBJ2-5	TRBD1	TRBV19	.	CASSGAGGEGTQYF	TGTGCCAGTAGTGGGGCAGGGGGCGAGGGGACCCAGTACTTC
TRBJ1-3	TRBD1	TRBV4-2	.	CASSQDEAGTVSGNTIYF	TGTGCCAGCAGCCAAGATGAGGCAGGGACAGTCTCTGGAAACACCATATATTTT
TRBJ1-2	TRBD1	TRBV5-1	.	CASSLVAGGYGYTF	TGCGCCAGCAGCTTGGTGGCAGGGGGCTATGGCTACACCTTC
TRBJ2-2	TRBD1	TRBV30	.	CASAGQGLILAGELFF	TGTGCCTCTGCGGGACAGGGTTTAATTCTGGCCGGGGAGCTGTTTTTT
TRBJ1-1	.	TRBV13	few	CASSRTEEAFF	TGTGCCAGCAGCAGGACAGAAGAAGCTTTCTTT